Listed here are 27 T cell receptor beta chains from one sample, sequenced in a study of shared clonotypes between healthy human individuals. Profiling relied on immunoSEQ multiplex PCR, and the TCRdb table lists in-frame clones only, not all of them. The data hold nearly 750,000 clones, with roughly 72% observed a single time. The sequencing sample was made of memory CD4+ T cells sorted from blood. Regarding subset: CD45RA-negative fraction. These receptor sequences come from a woman aged 25 to 45 in good health.

The chain uses TRBV6-6 and TRBJ1-2; the match to TRBD1 covers 8 bases. Germline CDR1 is MNHNY and CDR2 is SVGAGI (reference sequence). CDR3 length: 16 residues. V trimming: 6 bases; J trimming: 0 bases; junction bases outside the gene matches: 9. The CDR3 DNA sequence: TGTGCCAGCAGAAATGGACAGGGTTTCGCTAACTATGGCTACACCTTC. Encoded protein: CASRNGQGFANYGYTF.

The chain joins TRBV19 to TRBJ1-5; D is unresolved. CDR1 is LNHDA and CDR2 is SQIVND in the germline V gene (reference sequence). The V and J ends lost 3 bases and 4 bases respectively, with 16 bases between them. CDR3 length equals 16 residues. For the CDR3, the DNA is TGTGCCAGTAGTATGGGGAGCCAGGTCGGTAATCAGCCCCAGCATTTT. Its protein is CASSMGSQVGNQPQHF.

The chain joins TRBV21-1 to TRBJ1-2. TRBV21-1 is a pseudogene segment. The CDR3 is 17 amino acids. The CDR3 nucleotides read TGTGCCAGCAGCAGGGGATCAACGAATATTGGGACCTATGGCTACACCTTC. Amino acid sequence: CASSRGSTNIGTYGYTF.

The rearrangement links TRBV25-1 to TRBJ2-7, with 15 bases identical to TRBD2. With V trimmed by 1 base and J by 0 bases, 4 bases remained unmatched. This CDR3 is 18 amino acids long. Germline V lookup: CDR1 MGHDK, CDR2 SYGVNS. For the CDR3, the DNA is TGTGCCAGCAGTGAATCGGGGACTAGCGGGGGGAGCTCCTACGAGCAGTACTTC. Translating it yields CASSESGTSGGSSYEQYF.

This chain connects TRBV7-6 to TRBJ2-7; D remains unclear. The length of the CDR3 is 13 residues. With 7 bases removed from V and 2 bases from J, the gap between germline ends came to 12 bases. Germline CDR1 is SGHVS and CDR2 is FNYEAQ. The CDR3 DNA follows: TGTGCCAGCACCCCAGGAACCACCTACGAGCAGTACTTC. Its translation is CASTPGTTYEQYF.

CDR3 residues: CASSFFLTSGSNEQFF. The CDR3 DNA follows: TGTGCCAGCAGCTTTTTTTTGACTAGCGGGTCTAATGAGCAGTTCTTC. The rearrangement joins TRBV5-4 to TRBJ2-1; 10 bases agree with TRBD2. The V and J ends lost 2 bases and 7 bases, in that order; junction bases with no gene match: 9. This CDR3 contains 16 residues. The germline V gene encodes CDR1 SGHNT and CDR2 YYREEE (reference sequence).

This sequence joins TRBV7-9 and TRBJ2-7, with 7 bases matching TRBD2. The germline gives CDR1 SEHNR, CDR2 FQNEAQ (reference sequence). J lost 8 bases, V lost 1 base, and 8 bases had no gene match. This CDR3 has 14 amino acids. The CDR3 loop reads CASSLDSGIIQQYF. Written as DNA, the CDR3 is TGTGCCAGCAGCTTAGACAGCGGGATAATCCAGCAGTACTTC.

This clone was recorded once. The chain has TRBV14 and TRBJ2-2; D is unclear. The CDR3 length is 12 residues. Germline V CDR1 and CDR2: SGHDN, FVKESK. The germline V and J ends were trimmed by 1 base and 5 bases, with 2 bases remaining between them. In DNA, the CDR3 is TGTGCCAGCAGCCAAGTGACCGGGGAGCTGTTTTTT. Amino acid sequence: CASSQVTGELFF. Supplemented by reference TRBV14 and TRBJ2-2, the full variable domain reads EAGVTQFPSHSVIEKGQTVTLRCDPISGHDNLYWYRRVMGKEIKFLLHFVKESKQDESGMPNNRFLAERTGGTYSTLKVQPAELEDSGVYFCASSQVTGELFFGEGSRLTVL.

The chain joins TRBV30 to TRBJ2-7; D is possibly TRBD1 or TRBD2 (5 bases each). The CDR3 consists of 15 residues. V lost 1 base, J lost 9 bases, and 22 bases lay in between. Looked up from germline, CDR1 is GTSNPN and CDR2 is SVGIG (reference sequence). CDR3 nucleotides: TGTGCCTGGAGTGCCACTTCGGGACGGGGTGAGGGGCAGTACTTC. Encoded protein: CAWSATSGRGEGQYF. Supplemented by reference TRBV30 and TRBJ2-7, the full variable domain reads SQTIHQWPATLVQPVGSPLSLECTVEGTSNPNLYWYRQAAGRGLQLLFYSVGIGQISSEVPQNLSASRPQDRQFILSSKKLLLSDSGFYLCAWSATSGRGEGQYFGPGTRLTVT.

V and J are TRBV7-3 and TRBJ2-6; 7 nucleotides line up with TRBD1. Germline V lookup: CDR1 SGHTA, CDR2 FQGTGA. V dropped 4 bases and J dropped 0; count of bases not matched to a gene: 6. The CDR3 spans 17 residues. The DNA for the CDR3 is TGTGCCAGCAGCTCAAAGGGGGCCCGCTCTGGGGCCAACGTCCTGACTTTC. This sequence encodes CASSSKGARSGANVLTF. The full variable domain, rest sourced from reference TRBV7-3 and TRBJ2-6, is GAGVSQTPSNKVTEKGKYVELRCDPISGHTALYWYRQSLGQGPEFLIYFQGTGAADDSGLPNDRFFAVRPEGSVSTLKIQRTERGDSAVYLCASSSKGARSGANVLTFGAGSRLTVL.

The rearrangement joins TRBV20-1 to TRBJ2-1, with D possibly TRBD2 on 6 matching bases. The germline CDR1 and CDR2 sequences are DFQATT and SNEGSKA (reference sequence). V lost 6 bases, J lost 10 bases, and 13 bases lay in between. The CDR3 runs 11 residues. The CDR3 protein is CSASGVWEQFF. The CDR3 DNA reads TGCAGTGCATCGGGAGTCTGGGAGCAGTTCTTC.

The V gene is TRBV28, the J gene TRBJ1-5, with 8 positions matching TRBD1. V was clipped by 10 bases and J by 0 bases; unmatched bases: 11. Germline CDR1 MDHEN, CDR2 SYDVKM. This CDR3 has 16 amino acids. This chain's CDR3 is CATKQGETYSNQPQHF. CDR3 bases: TGTGCCACCAAACAGGGGGAAACCTATAGCAATCAGCCCCAGCATTTT.

This chain connects TRBV7-9 to TRBJ1-3, with 8 positions matching TRBD1. Trimming removed 2 bases from V and 0 bases from J; junction bases left unmatched: 12. Germline V gives CDR1 SEHNR, CDR2 FQNEAQ (reference sequence). This CDR3 has 19 residues. In DNA, the CDR3 is TGTGCCAGCAGCTTATTTGGGTTTCAGGGGGCGTCCTCTGGAAACACCATATATTTT. Its translation: CASSLFGFQGASSGNTIYF. Full variable domain (outside the CDR3, taken from reference TRBV7-9 and TRBJ1-3): DTGVSQNPRHKITKRGQNVTFRCDPISEHNRLYWYRQTLGQGPEFLTYFQNEAQLEKSRLLSDRFSAERPKGSFSTLEIQRTEQGDSAMYLCASSLFGFQGASSGNTIYFGEGSWLTVV.

The chain recombines TRBV9 with TRBJ1-4, with TRBD1 identical over 7 bases. The CDR3 length is 15 residues. Trimming at V came to 3 bases and at J to 0 bases, leaving 2 bases not matched to a gene. Germline V gene sequence: CDR1 SGDLS, CDR2 YYNGEE. The CDR3 nucleotides are TGTGCCAGCAGCGCAGGGGGGGCAACTAATGAAAAACTGTTTTTT. It is translated as CASSAGGATNEKLFF.

The chain combines TRBV5-5 with TRBJ2-5, with D maybe TRBD1 (7 bases). The CDR3 is 15 amino acids. Trimming removed 6 bases at V and 4 bases at J, with 19 bases between. In germline, CDR1 is SGHKS, CDR2 YYEKEE (reference sequence). CDR3 coding DNA: TGTGCCAGCACCAGGAGGGCAGGGGGACTAGAGACCCAGTACTTC. Translated: CASTRRAGGLETQYF.

The chain employs TRBV7-3 and TRBJ2-7; TRBD2 matches at 7 bases. V trimming: 5 bases; J trimming: 3 bases; junction bases outside the gene matches: 13. The CDR3 consists of 16 residues. Per the germline V gene, CDR1 is SGHTA and CDR2 is FQGTGA. CDR3 in amino acids: CASSPHAGVANYEQYF. Here the CDR3 DNA reads TGTGCCAGCAGCCCCCACGCGGGGGTAGCCAACTACGAGCAGTACTTC.

The V gene is TRBV28, the J gene TRBJ2-1, with a weak D call TRBD1 (6 bases). This CDR3 contains 12 residues. Germline lookup yields CDR1 MDHEN and CDR2 SYDVKM. Trimming took 7 bases from V and 10 from J, leaving 14 bases between them. The CDR3 loop reads CASTLGAAEQFF. The CDR3 DNA follows: TGTGCCAGCACCCTGGGGGCGGCGGAGCAGTTCTTC.

The chain joins TRBV20-1 to TRBJ2-5; possibly TRBD1 for D (6 bases). The assigned J gene may be wrong: the sequence end matches TRBJ2-7 better. The CDR3 runs 10 residues. Per the germline V gene, CDR1 is DFQATT and CDR2 is SNEGSKA (reference sequence). The CDR3 region has the DNA TGCAGTGCCGGACAGCTCGAGCAGTACTTC. It encodes CSAGQLEQYF.

The chain links TRBV4-2 to TRBJ2-5; D call uncertain. CDR1 LGHNA and CDR2 YNFKEQ come from the germline V gene. Trimming shortened V by 0 bases and J by 5 bases, and 13 bases separated the two germline ends. The CDR3 sequence is 15 residues long. The chain's CDR3 is CASSQESYPVETQYF. The CDR3 DNA reads TGTGCCAGCAGCCAAGAATCTTATCCTGTGGAGACCCAGTACTTC.

The V gene is TRBV5-5, the J gene TRBJ2-2, with 13 bases matching TRBD2. CDR1 is SGHKS and CDR2 is YYEKEE in the germline V gene (reference sequence). The CDR3 spans 18 residues. V was pared by 2 bases and J by 0 bases, with 4 bases of the junction left unmatched. CDR3 loop: CASSFLGLAGSNTGELFF. The CDR3 region has the DNA TGTGCCAGCAGCTTCCTGGGACTAGCGGGATCGAACACCGGGGAGCTGTTTTTT.

The genes are TRBV28 and TRBJ2-1; D may correspond to TRBD1 or TRBD2 (6 bases each). Trimming took off 7 bases at V and 2 bases at J, with 24 bases between the two ends. The CDR3 consists of 18 residues. The germline CDR1 and CDR2 sequences are MDHEN and SYDVKM. The DNA for the CDR3 is TGTGCCAGCACCACTATTCGACACGGAGGGGGACCCTACAATGAGCAGTTCTTC. Protein: CASTTIRHGGGPYNEQFF.

This clone was counted a single time. This rearrangement joins TRBV25-1 to TRBJ2-7, with 7 bases identical to TRBD1. Losses at the gene ends were 6 bases for V and 3 bases for J; bases not matched to a gene: 5. The CDR3 spans 13 residues. In germline, CDR1 is MGHDK, CDR2 SYGVNS. In DNA, the CDR3 is TGTGCCAGCAGGCCGGGACAGAGCTACGAGCAGTACTTC. Its translation is CASRPGQSYEQYF.

DNA of the CDR3: TGTGCCACCAGCAGAGATAGGGCTTTGGCAGGGATGAAAGGCTACACCTTC. Translated, it gives CATSRDRALAGMKGYTF. V and J are TRBV15 and TRBJ1-2; D is perhaps TRBD1 (5 bases). CDR3 length: 17 residues. Germline CDR1 LNHNV, CDR2 YYDKDF (reference sequence). The V and J ends lost 0 bases and 8 bases respectively, with 22 bases between them. The complete variable domain, with remaining parts taken from reference TRBV15 and TRBJ1-2, reads DAMVIQNPRYQVTQFGKPVTLSCSQTLNHNVMYWYQQKSSQAPKLLFHYYDKDFNNEADTPDNFQSRRPNTSFCFLDIRSPGLGDTAMYLCATSRDRALAGMKGYTFGSGTRLTVV.

The chain couples TRBV29-1 to TRBJ2-5, with TRBD1 matching 9 bases. The ends lost 5 bases at V and 4 bases at J; junction bases unmatched: 8. Germline-derived CDR1 and CDR2 are SQVTM and ANQGSEA. This CDR3 region has 14 residues. CDR3 sequence (DNA): TGCAGCGTTCCTGGGACAGGGCGTCGAGAGACCCAGTACTTC. It translates to CSVPGTGRRETQYF.

V and J are TRBV2 and TRBJ2-7; TRBD2 agrees at 8 bases. V lost 2 bases and J lost 5; bases outside the gene matches: 8. CDR3 length equals 15 residues. Per the germline V gene, CDR1 is SNHLY and CDR2 is FYNNEI. In nucleotides, the CDR3 is TGTGCCAGCAGTGAATATACGGGAGGGGCCGACGAGCAGTACTTC. It translates to CASSEYTGGADEQYF. Looking up the rest from reference TRBV2 and TRBJ2-7 gives the full variable domain: EPEVTQTPSHQVTQMGQEVILRCVPISNHLYFYWYRQILGQKVEFLVSFYNNEISEKSEIFDDQFSVERPDGSNFTLKIRSTKLEDSAMYFCASSEYTGGADEQYFGPGTRLTVT.

The J gene is TRBJ1-1, the V gene TRBV5-5; the match to TRBD1 covers 9 bases. V lost 4 bases to trimming and J lost 1 base; unmatched junction nucleotides: 5. The CDR3 runs 15 residues. CDR1 and CDR2 (germline): SGHKS, YYEKEE (reference sequence). This CDR3 is CASSLRTGANTEAFF. CDR3 in DNA: TGTGCCAGCAGCCTCCGGACAGGGGCGAACACTGAAGCTTTCTTT.

This clone was recorded a few times. The rearrangement uses TRBV10-2 and TRBJ2-3, with 8 bases that match TRBD2. The V segment lost 8 bases and the J segment 7 bases; nucleotides outside the gene matches: 14. CDR3 length: 15 amino acids. Per germline, CDR1 WSHSY and CDR2 SAAADI. CDR3: CASGTGGGRTNTQYF. The CDR3 DNA sequence: TGCGCCAGCGGTACTGGGGGCGGGAGGACGAATACGCAGTATTTT.